This entry is about one T cell receptor beta chain. TCRdb redid the calling of the 5' RACE reads with MiXCR, one entry per CDR3 protein. The sample holds some 760,000 distinct CDR3 sequences, about 20% seen once. These data are taken from a study of identical twins. V was trimmed by 6 bases and J by 4 bases, leaving 19 bases between them. Germline V gene sequence: CDR1 MNHEY, CDR2 SVGEGT. The CDR3 is made up of 16 amino acids. These data are also associated with another study on T cells expressing NK-cell markers.

The sample consisted of PBMCs. The V gene is TRBV6-2 or TRBV6-3, the J gene TRBJ2-1, with D maybe TRBD2 (7 bases). This sequence was found in a woman aged 18-29 years in good health. This CDR3 is CASSRTVGGAYNEQFF. The CDR3 DNA is TGTGCCAGCAGCCGCACAGTAGGGGGGGCATACAATGAGCAGTTCTTC.